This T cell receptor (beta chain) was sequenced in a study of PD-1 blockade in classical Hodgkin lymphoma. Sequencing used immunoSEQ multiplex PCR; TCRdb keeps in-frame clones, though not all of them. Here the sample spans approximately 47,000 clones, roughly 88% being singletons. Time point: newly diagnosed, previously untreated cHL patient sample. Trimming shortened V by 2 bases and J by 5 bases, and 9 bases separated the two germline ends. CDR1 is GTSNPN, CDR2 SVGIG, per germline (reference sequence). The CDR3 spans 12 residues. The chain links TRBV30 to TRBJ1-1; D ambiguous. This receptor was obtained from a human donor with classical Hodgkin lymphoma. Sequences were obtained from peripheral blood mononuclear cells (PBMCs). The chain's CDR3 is CAWSIGVTEAFF. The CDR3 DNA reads TGTGCCTGGAGTATTGGGGTAACTGAAGCTTTCTTT.